Each of the 32 T cell receptor beta chains below was sequenced from the same sample in a study of shared clonotypes between healthy human individuals. Produced via immunoSEQ multiplex PCR; TCRdb's table is partial and in-frame only. The repertoire has about 1.5 million clones, under 99% of them found once; the top ten carry roughly 0.45%. Input material: naive CD4+ T cells sorted from blood. The sample's subset: CD45RA+ positively selected. Source of these receptors: a man aged 25-40 years in good health.

The CDR3 DNA is TGCGCCAGCAGCCAACCCGACGGTGGCTGGGGAGGTGGCTACACCTTC. Protein product: CASSQPDGGWGGGYTF. The gene calls are TRBV4-3 and TRBJ1-2; unclear D gene. The CDR3 is 16 amino acids. The V gene's germline CDR1 is LGHNA and CDR2 YSLEER. Trimming removed 2 bases at V and 7 bases at J, with 20 bases between.

This clone was seen just once. The chain has TRBV5-4 and TRBJ1-1, with 9 bases that match TRBD1. CDR1 and CDR2 from the germline V gene are SGHNT and YYREEE (reference sequence). CDR3 length: 15 amino acids. Unmatched junction bases numbered 3, after V lost 0 bases and J lost 3 bases. CDR3 amino acids: CASSLAGQGHTEAFF. The DNA for the CDR3 is TGTGCCAGCAGCTTGGCCGGACAGGGGCACACTGAAGCTTTCTTT.

V usage is TRBV5-6 and J usage is TRBJ1-2, with unresolved D. V was clipped by 5 bases and J by 4 bases, with 21 bases between them. There are 16 residues in the CDR3. Germline CDR1 SGHDT, CDR2 YYEEEE. The CDR3: CASSFAAGVPIYGYTF. CDR3 nucleotides: TGTGCCAGCAGTTTTGCTGCAGGAGTCCCGATCTATGGCTACACCTTC.

The rearrangement joins TRBV5-4 to TRBJ1-1, with D unresolved. The CDR3 runs to 15 residues. Trimming shortened V by 4 bases and J by 1 base, and 14 bases separated the two germline ends. The germline gives CDR1 SGHNT, CDR2 YYREEE (reference sequence). The CDR3 protein is CASSPLRARNTEAFF. The CDR3 nucleotides read TGTGCCAGCAGCCCTTTAAGGGCAAGGAACACTGAAGCTTTCTTT.

As to this clone: Different DNA sequences within this sample yield the same CDR3. This chain connects TRBV18 to TRBJ1-2; TRBD1 might be the D (6 bases). Germline CDR1 and CDR2: KGHSH and LQKENI. This CDR3 region has 13 residues. Trimming removed 3 bases at V and 2 bases at J, with 7 bases between. The CDR3 nucleotides are TGTGCCAGCTCACCTCAGGGGAACTATGGCTACACCTTC. It encodes CASSPQGNYGYTF.

The chain is built from TRBV11-3 and TRBJ2-2; TRBD1 matches 10 bases. There are 14 residues in the CDR3. CDR1 and CDR2 from the germline V gene are SGHNT and YENEEA. With 4 bases clipped from V and 7 bases from J, the junction kept 3 bases outside the gene matches. The CDR3 nucleotides read TGTGCCAGCAGCTCCAGGGACAGGGGCGGGGAGCTGTTTTTT. Protein: CASSSRDRGGELFF. Full variable domain (rest looked up from reference TRBV11-3 and TRBJ2-2): EAGVVQSPRYKIIEKKQPVAFWCNPISGHNTLYWYLQNLGQGPELLIRYENEEAVDDSQLPKDRFSAERLKGVDSTLKIQPAELGDSAVYLCASSSRDRGGELFFGEGSRLTVL.

The chain carries TRBV28 and TRBJ2-5; 14 bases agree with TRBD2. The CDR3 sequence is 20 residues long. Per the germline V gene, CDR1 is MDHEN and CDR2 is SYDVKM. The junction had 15 bases not matched to a gene; V was cut back by 4 bases and J by 2 bases. CDR3 nucleotides: TGTGCCAGCAGTTGTACCCCTCCCGGGACTAGCGGGAGAGGGCAAGAGACCCAGTACTTC. This codes for CASSCTPPGTSGRGQETQYF.

The genes are TRBV28 and TRBJ1-1, with D unclear. Germline assignment: CDR1 MDHEN and CDR2 SYDVKM. Between the trimmed V and J ends, which lost 3 bases and 0 bases, there was a span of 5 bases. The CDR3 consists of 13 residues. CDR3 sequence (DNA): TGTGCCAGCAGTTTTATGTTGAACACTGAAGCTTTCTTT. Its protein product is CASSFMLNTEAFF.

The genes are TRBV19 and TRBJ1-1; TRBD1 might be the D (5 bases). Germline lookup yields CDR1 LNHDA and CDR2 SQIVND (reference sequence). The CDR3 runs to 10 residues. This chain's CDR3 is CGYSRGEAFF. In DNA form, the CDR3 reads TGTGGTTACTCGAGGGGAGAAGCTTTCTTT.

This chain connects TRBV5-4 to TRBJ2-1; 13 nucleotides match TRBD2. This CDR3 region has 15 residues. Germline CDR1 SGHNT, CDR2 YYREEE (reference sequence). Losses at the gene ends were 5 bases for V and 8 bases for J; bases not matched to a gene: 7. CDR3 sequence: CASRRLAGGRYEQFF. The CDR3 DNA reads TGTGCCAGCAGACGACTAGCGGGAGGCCGTTATGAGCAGTTCTTC.

The rearrangement links TRBV6-5 to TRBJ2-1; 8 bases are shared with TRBD2. V shed 6 bases and J 3 bases; nucleotides not matched to a gene: 7. The CDR3 is made up of 15 amino acids. In germline, CDR1 is MNHEY, CDR2 SVGAGI. The CDR3 is CASRRGLAGYNEQFF. CDR3 sequence (DNA): TGTGCCAGCAGGCGAGGACTAGCAGGCTACAATGAGCAGTTCTTC.

The V and J genes are TRBV18 and TRBJ1-2; D gene uncertain. Trimming cost V 0 bases and J 2 bases, with 10 bases left between them. The germline V gene has CDR1 KGHSH and CDR2 LQKENI. This CDR3 comprises 15 residues. CDR3 nucleotides: TGTGCCAGCTCACCACCGGGCTTACCGAACTATGGCTACACCTTC. Translating gives CASSPPGLPNYGYTF.

Only one count was recorded for this clone. The rearrangement joins TRBV11-2 to TRBJ1-1; D is uncertain. The V end lost 5 bases, the J end lost 5 bases, and 12 bases lay between the germline ends. Germline V gene sequence: CDR1 SGHAT, CDR2 FQNNGV. The CDR3 is 13 residues long. This chain's CDR3 is CASSPAGKTEAFF. The DNA for the CDR3 is TGTGCCAGCAGCCCGGCGGGGAAGACTGAAGCTTTCTTT.

The V gene is TRBV6-6, the J gene TRBJ2-7; D not certain. The V end lost 7 bases, the J end lost 6 bases, and 10 bases lay between the germline ends. Germline V gene data show CDR1 as MNHNY and CDR2 as SVGAGI (reference sequence). The CDR3 runs to 11 residues. The CDR3 nucleotides read TGTGCCAGCATGTTCATCGGCGAGCAGTACTTC. The encoded protein is CASMFIGEQYF.

This clone was picked up one time. At the DNA level, this CDR3 is encoded by other sequences in the same sample as well. The V and J genes are TRBV19 and TRBJ1-5; TRBD1 matches 7 bases. Per the germline V gene, CDR1 is LNHDA and CDR2 is SQIVND (reference sequence). CDR3 length equals 15 residues. Trimming removed 1 base from V and 2 bases from J; junction bases left unmatched: 2. The CDR3 bases are TGTGCCAGTAGTATAGTCCAGGGGGGCAATCAGCCCCAGCATTTT. Translated, it gives CASSIVQGGNQPQHF. The whole variable domain, remainder taken from reference TRBV19 and TRBJ1-5, is DGGITQSPKYLFRKEGQNVTLSCEQNLNHDAMYWYRQDPGQGLRLIYYSQIVNDFQKGDIAEGYSVSREKKESFPLTVTSAQKNPTAFYLCASSIVQGGNQPQHFGDGTRLSIL.

The chain combines TRBV13 with TRBJ1-3; no definite D call. From germline, CDR1 is PRHDT and CDR2 FYEKMQ (reference sequence). The CDR3 has 16 residues. Trimming shortened V by 4 bases and J by 5 bases, and 18 bases separated the two germline ends. The CDR3 DNA is TGTGCCAGCAGCTCCGAGATAACCACCTATAGAAACACCATATATTTT. It codes for CASSSEITTYRNTIYF. Combining the CDR3 with reference TRBV13 and TRBJ1-3 gives the whole variable domain AAGVIQSPRHLIKEKRETATLKCYPIPRHDTVYWYQQGPGQDPQFLISFYEKMQSDKGSIPDRFSAQQFSDYHSELNMSSLELGDSALYFCASSSEITTYRNTIYFGEGSWLTVV.

V gene TRBV6-1 combines with J gene TRBJ2-5; D perhaps matches TRBD2 (5 bases). The last part of the DNA fits TRBJ2-7 better; the J call may be wrong. Germline-derived CDR1 and CDR2 are MNHNS and SASEGT. This CDR3 contains 14 residues. The CDR3 sequence is CASSVAHGAYEQYF. The CDR3 DNA sequence: TGTGCCAGCAGCGTAGCGCACGGAGCCTACGAGCAGTACTTC.

The chain links TRBV28 to TRBJ2-7; tentative D call: TRBD2 (6 bases). The CDR3 spans 17 residues. CDR1 MDHEN and CDR2 SYDVKM come from the germline V gene. The ends were cut back, 6 bases at V and 2 bases at J, with 23 bases in the middle. CDR3 region: CASRRDSSGLLTYEQYF. As DNA, the CDR3 is TGTGCCAGCAGGCGCGACTCCAGCGGGCTCCTCACCTACGAGCAGTACTTC.

Notes on this clone: Other DNA sequences in this sample translate to the same CDR3. This chain links TRBV15 with TRBJ2-5; possibly TRBD2 for D (5 bases). The CDR3 contains 13 residues. The V gene's germline CDR1 is LNHNV and CDR2 YYDKDF (reference sequence). Trimming pared 1 base from V and 2 bases from J, leaving 5 bases between. CDR3 nucleotide sequence: TGTGCCACCAGCAGAGCGGGGCAAGAGACCCAGTACTTC. The encoded protein is CATSRAGQETQYF.

The V gene is TRBV18, the J gene TRBJ2-1; tentatively, D is TRBD1 (5 bases). The CDR3 sequence is 17 residues long. In germline, CDR1 is KGHSH, CDR2 LQKENI. V shed 2 bases and J shed 0 bases, with 14 bases lying between them. The CDR3 nucleotides are TGTGCCAGCTCACCAATGGATAGACAGAACTCCTACAATGAGCAGTTCTTC. It yields the protein CASSPMDRQNSYNEQFF. The full variable domain, in which reference TRBV18 and TRBJ2-1 provide the parts outside the CDR3, is NAGVMQNPRHLVRRRGQEARLRCSPMKGHSHVYWYRQLPEEGLKFMVYLQKENIIDESGMPKERFSAEFPKEGPSILRIQQVVRGDSAAYFCASSPMDRQNSYNEQFFGPGTRLTVL.

This sequence joins TRBV7-2 and TRBJ2-5; the match to TRBD1 covers 8 bases. The CDR3 totals 15 residues. Trimming took 2 bases from V and 5 from J; bases not matched to a gene: 7. CDR1 and CDR2 from the germline V gene are SGHTA and FQGNSA. The CDR3 here is CASSLQGALQETQYF. The CDR3 nucleotides read TGTGCCAGCAGCTTACAGGGGGCGCTTCAGGAGACCCAGTACTTC.

The gene calls are TRBV9 and TRBJ2-1, with D possibly TRBD2 on 6 matching bases. Germline loops: CDR1 SGDLS, CDR2 YYNGEE. Trimming removed 0 bases from V and 6 bases from J, with 13 bases in between. The CDR3 consists of 15 residues. As DNA, the CDR3 is TGTGCCAGCAGCGTAGAGGGACTCGACCTCAATGAGCAGTTCTTC. Translated, it gives CASSVEGLDLNEQFF.

As concerns this clone: Other DNA sequences in this specimen translate into the identical CDR3. The chain employs TRBV28 and TRBJ1-1; no reliable D call. The germline gives CDR1 MDHEN, CDR2 SYDVKM. Trimming pared 2 bases from V and 2 bases from J, leaving 6 bases between. The CDR3 consists of 13 residues. CDR3 coding DNA: TGTGCCAGCAGTTTACTAGGAAACACTGAAGCTTTCTTT. Amino acid sequence: CASSLLGNTEAFF.

A single count supports this clone. This chain links TRBV11-2 with TRBJ1-1; tentatively, D is TRBD1 (6 bases). Germline V gene data show CDR1 as SGHAT and CDR2 as FQNNGV. CDR3 length: 16 residues. V lost 5 bases and J lost 1, with 17 bases in between. CDR3 region: CASSPLTGRGNTEAFF. CDR3 bases: TGTGCCAGCAGCCCGCTCACCGGCAGGGGGAACACTGAAGCTTTCTTT.

The chain couples TRBV9 to TRBJ2-3, with 12 bases that match TRBD2. The CDR3 contains 18 residues. The germline CDR1 and CDR2 sequences are SGDLS and YYNGEE. V gave up 0 bases and J gave up 2 bases; unmatched junction bases: 7. This CDR3 is CASSVERTSGMLTDTQYF. The CDR3, as DNA: TGTGCCAGCAGCGTAGAGCGGACTAGCGGGATGCTCACAGATACGCAGTATTTT.

The chain employs TRBV10-3 and TRBJ1-1, with a weak D call TRBD1 (6 bases). CDR1 and CDR2 from the germline V gene are ENHRY and SYGVKD. There are 15 residues in the CDR3. Trimming stripped 6 bases from V and 4 bases from J, with 18 bases between. The DNA for the CDR3 is TGTGCCATCAGGGTTAGGGACAACGTACGCACTGAAGCTTTCTTT. As protein: CAIRVRDNVRTEAFF.

The chain combines TRBV21-1 with TRBJ1-5; the D call in the table, TRBD1, was not verified against the DNA. TRBV21-1 is a pseudogene segment. The CDR3 covers 20 residues. The DNA for the CDR3 is TGTGCCAGCAGCACCGGGACATCCGACCAGGCCCTTTATAGCAATCAGCCCCAGCATTTT. It codes for CASSTGTSDQALYSNQPQHF.

The chain has TRBV5-5 and TRBJ1-4; weak D call: TRBD1 (5 bases). Germline V gene data show CDR1 as SGHKS and CDR2 as YYEKEE (reference sequence). V lost 1 base and J 7 bases, leaving 11 bases between the germline ends. The CDR3 is 14 amino acids. The CDR3 reads CASSLRQGTEKLFF. In DNA, the CDR3 is TGTGCCAGCAGCTTGCGGCAGGGAACTGAAAAACTGTTTTTT.

This rearrangement joins TRBV18 to TRBJ1-1; 9 bases are a match to TRBD1. V was clipped by 5 bases and J by 3 bases; unmatched bases: 4. CDR3 length: 14 amino acids. Per germline, CDR1 KGHSH and CDR2 LQKENI. CDR3 in amino acids: CASSKTGGDTEAFF. The CDR3 region has the DNA TGTGCCAGCTCAAAGACAGGGGGGGACACTGAAGCTTTCTTT.

This chain joins TRBV2 and TRBJ2-3; D is uncertain. The CDR3 length is 15 residues. With 6 bases removed from V and 0 bases from J, the gap between germline ends came to 13 bases. The V gene's germline CDR1 is SNHLY and CDR2 FYNNEI. CDR3 in amino acids: CASSRSLRSTDTQYF. Here the CDR3 DNA reads TGTGCCAGCAGCCGGAGTTTACGGAGCACAGATACGCAGTATTTT.

This chain uses TRBV28 with TRBJ1-3; 10 nucleotides align to TRBD1. J was trimmed by 2 bases and V by 6 bases; bases with no gene match: 4. The CDR3 is 15 residues long. Germline V CDR1 and CDR2: MDHEN, SYDVKM. CDR3 in amino acids: CASRGGQGAGNTIYF. The CDR3 bases are TGTGCCAGCAGGGGCGGACAGGGGGCTGGAAACACCATATATTTT.

The J gene is TRBJ2-7, the V gene TRBV4-1; TRBD2 agrees at 11 bases. V dropped 0 bases and J dropped 6; count of bases not matched to a gene: 7. The germline V gene has CDR1 MGHRA and CDR2 YSYEKL. The CDR3 spans 16 residues. The CDR3 region is CASSQDRTSGSGEQYF. CDR3 nucleotide sequence: TGCGCCAGCAGCCAAGATAGAACTAGCGGGAGCGGCGAGCAGTACTTC.